Below, 22 T cell receptor beta chains from the same sample are listed, as sequenced in a study of PD-1 blockade in classical Hodgkin lymphoma. Libraries were prepared by immunoSEQ multiplex PCR; TCRdb keeps only in-frame clonotypes and omits some of them. This sample yields under 80,000 clones, of which 93% are seen a single time; roughly 2.6% belongs to the top ten. As to time point: newly diagnosed, previously untreated cHL patient sample. Source material: peripheral blood mononuclear cells (PBMCs). These receptors were taken from a human donor with classical Hodgkin lymphoma.

The chain employs TRBV5-4 and TRBJ2-1; tentatively, D is TRBD1 (6 bases). Germline CDR1 is SGHNT and CDR2 is YYREEE (reference sequence). V was shortened by 4 bases and J by 6 bases, with 11 bases between the two germline ends. The CDR3 extends over 13 amino acids. Written as DNA, the CDR3 is TGTGCCAGCAGCAGAAAACAGGGCAATGAGCAGTTCTTC. Its protein product is CASSRKQGNEQFF.

The chain joins TRBV7-3 to TRBJ1-1; the D gene is possibly TRBD1 (5 bases). CDR1 and CDR2 (germline): SGHTA, FQGTGA. The CDR3 covers 14 residues. V was clipped by 5 bases and J by 1 base, with 11 bases between them. The CDR3 loop is CASSPAGPNTEAFF. The CDR3 coding sequence is TGTGCCAGCAGCCCCGCGGGGCCGAACACTGAAGCTTTCTTT.

J is TRBJ1-2 and V is TRBV10-3, with D unclear. Trimming removed 3 bases at V and 4 bases at J, with 12 bases between. Germline values: CDR1 ENHRY, CDR2 SYGVKD. The CDR3 sequence is 14 residues long. The chain's CDR3 is CAISDGGNRYGYTF. In DNA form, the CDR3 reads TGTGCCATCAGTGACGGTGGGAACCGCTATGGCTACACCTTC.

This sequence joins TRBV11-2 and TRBJ2-1, with TRBD2 matching 10 bases. V shed 1 base and J 4 bases; nucleotides not matched to a gene: 1. Germline CDR1 is SGHAT and CDR2 is FQNNGV. CDR3 size: 15 residues. This CDR3 is CASSLGTSGYNEQFF. The CDR3 DNA is TGTGCCAGCAGCTTAGGGACTAGCGGTTACAATGAGCAGTTCTTC. The full variable domain, rest sourced from reference TRBV11-2 and TRBJ2-1, is EAGVAQSPRYKIIEKRQSVAFWCNPISGHATLYWYQQILGQGPKLLIQFQNNGVVDDSQLPKDRFSAERLKGVDSTLKIQPAKLEDSAVYLCASSLGTSGYNEQFFGPGTRLTVL.

This sequence joins TRBV27 and TRBJ2-4; 8 nucleotides align to TRBD1. The CDR3 has 16 residues. From germline, CDR1 is MNHEY and CDR2 SMNVEV (reference sequence). The V and J ends lost 5 bases and 1 base, in that order; junction bases with no gene match: 7. The CDR3: CASSPDRVEAKNIQYF. The DNA for the CDR3 is TGTGCCAGCAGTCCGGACAGGGTTGAGGCCAAAAACATTCAGTACTTC.

This sequence joins TRBV9 and TRBJ2-3; the D gene is possibly TRBD1 (5 bases). The germline V and J ends were trimmed by 0 bases and 6 bases, with 8 bases remaining between them. CDR1 and CDR2 (germline): SGDLS, YYNGEE. The CDR3 spans 13 residues. CDR3 loop: CASSVGQGDTQYF. Written as DNA, the CDR3 is TGTGCCAGCAGCGTAGGCCAGGGCGATACGCAGTATTTT.

This chain joins TRBV6-5 and TRBJ2-2; D remains unclear. CDR3 length: 15 amino acids. Trimming shortened V by 6 bases and J by 1 base, and 12 bases separated the two germline ends. Germline CDR1 MNHEY, CDR2 SVGAGI. This CDR3 reads CASSHEVWNTGELFF. CDR3 nucleotide sequence: TGTGCCAGCAGCCACGAGGTGTGGAACACCGGGGAGCTGTTTTTT.

The chain combines TRBV6-6 with TRBJ1-1, with D perhaps TRBD1 (5 bases). Trimming stripped 5 bases from V and 1 base from J, with 8 bases between. Germline values: CDR1 MNHNY, CDR2 SVGAGI (reference sequence). The CDR3 loop spans 13 amino acids. CDR3 protein: CASSPTENTEAFF. The CDR3 coding sequence is TGTGCCAGCAGTCCGACAGAGAACACTGAAGCTTTCTTT.

The chain employs TRBV5-4 and TRBJ2-1, with 11 nucleotides matching TRBD2. This CDR3 comprises 16 residues. CDR1 and CDR2 from the germline V gene are SGHNT and YYREEE (reference sequence). The V and J ends lost 4 bases and 7 bases, in that order; junction bases with no gene match: 10. CDR3 nucleotides: TGTGCCAGCAGCCGATTGACTAGCGGGGTCAATAATGAGCAGTTCTTC. Its protein product is CASSRLTSGVNNEQFF.

The V and J genes are TRBV7-9 and TRBJ2-5; D remains unclear. CDR3 size: 16 residues. V dropped 5 bases and J dropped 2 bases, with 18 bases sitting between them. Per the germline V gene, CDR1 is SEHNR and CDR2 is FQNEAQ (reference sequence). The CDR3 DNA follows: TGTGCCAGCAGCCCACTCCTAGTCCCCTTACAAGAGACCCAGTACTTC. Its protein is CASSPLLVPLQETQYF.

V is TRBV28 and J is TRBJ2-5, with a weak D call TRBD2 (5 bases). Per the germline V gene, CDR1 is MDHEN and CDR2 is SYDVKM. Trimming took 6 bases from V and 0 from J, leaving 11 bases between them. The CDR3 has 14 amino acids. CDR3 sequence: CASRLDGNQETQYF. The CDR3 DNA sequence: TGTGCCAGCAGGTTAGACGGGAACCAAGAGACCCAGTACTTC.

This chain uses TRBV18 with TRBJ1-2; perhaps TRBD1 as D (5 bases). The CDR3 spans 14 residues. Trimming left V 6 bases short and J 8 bases short, with 19 bases between. Germline V CDR1 and CDR2: KGHSH, LQKENI. CDR3 residues: CASSPDFGRDGYTF. CDR3 DNA: TGTGCCAGCTCCCCCGATTTTGGGCGGGACGGCTACACCTTC.

The genes are TRBV19 and TRBJ1-5, with D maybe TRBD1 (6 bases). This CDR3 is built from 13 residues. Germline lookup yields CDR1 LNHDA and CDR2 SQIVND (reference sequence). Trimming cost V 8 bases and J 3 bases, with 11 bases left between them. CDR3 in DNA: TGTGCCAGTGGGGGACACTACAATCAGCCCCAGCATTTT. This translates into CASGGHYNQPQHF.

The chain uses TRBV5-1 and TRBJ1-4, with 7 bases identical to TRBD1. Germline loops: CDR1 SGHRS, CDR2 YFSETQ. V dropped 0 bases and J dropped 7; count of bases not matched to a gene: 3. The CDR3 sequence is 14 residues long. CDR3 loop: CASSLGQGSEKLFF. CDR3 sequence (DNA): TGCGCCAGCAGCTTGGGACAGGGTAGTGAAAAACTGTTTTTT. The variable domain in full, completed from reference TRBV5-1 and TRBJ1-4, reads KAGVTQTPRYLIKTRGQQVTLSCSPISGHRSVSWYQQTPGQGLQFLFEYFSETQRNKGNFPGRFSGRQFSNSRSEMNVSTLELGDSALYLCASSLGQGSEKLFFGSGTQLSVL.

The chain couples TRBV14 to TRBJ1-1; D call uncertain. Trimming removed 1 base at V and 5 bases at J, with 8 bases between. CDR3 length equals 13 residues. Looked up from germline, CDR1 is SGHDN and CDR2 is FVKESK. CDR3 nucleotides: TGTGCCAGCAGCCAAGGTCTCGCTACTGAAGCTTTCTTT. Amino acids: CASSQGLATEAFF.

The chain couples TRBV6-1 to TRBJ2-7, with TRBD2 matching 9 bases. The ends lost 4 bases at V and 2 bases at J; junction bases unmatched: 3. Germline values: CDR1 MNHNS, CDR2 SASEGT. The CDR3 has 14 residues. The CDR3 coding sequence is TGTGCCAGCAGTGCGACTAGCGGAACCTACGAGCAGTACTTC. Amino acids: CASSATSGTYEQYF.

This clone showed up just a few times. This chain joins TRBV7-6 and TRBJ2-2, with D perhaps TRBD1 or TRBD2 (7 bases each). Germline CDR1 is SGHVS and CDR2 is FNYEAQ. This CDR3 comprises 16 residues. With 7 bases removed from V and 1 base from J, the gap between germline ends came to 16 bases. The CDR3 sequence is CASTNQGGVNTGELFF. CDR3 DNA: TGTGCCAGCACCAACCAGGGGGGGGTGAACACCGGGGAGCTGTTTTTT.

This clone was counted once. The rearrangement joins TRBV27 to TRBJ2-7; TRBD2 might be the D (5 bases). CDR3 length equals 15 residues. V lost 0 bases and J lost 6, with 15 bases in between. Germline CDR1 MNHEY, CDR2 SMNVEV (reference sequence). The DNA for the CDR3 is TGTGCCAGCAGTTTATCGTATGTGGGAGTGGGCGAGCAGTACTTC. Translating it yields CASSLSYVGVGEQYF.

The chain is built from TRBV9 and TRBJ2-5; 7 bases map to TRBD2. The CDR3 is made up of 16 amino acids. The V segment lost 4 bases and the J segment 5 bases; nucleotides outside the gene matches: 14. Germline CDR1 SGDLS, CDR2 YYNGEE. The CDR3 region has the DNA TGTGCCAGCAGCCCCCGAACTGTGGGGGGAGGGGAGACCCAGTACTTC. Encoded protein: CASSPRTVGGGETQYF.

The gene calls are TRBV9 and TRBJ2-5, with 7 nucleotides matching TRBD2. This CDR3 contains 15 residues. Germline CDR1 reads SGDLS; CDR2 reads YYNGEE. After removal of 0 bases from V and 4 bases from J, the junction contained 6 bases not matched to a gene. The chain's CDR3 is CASSVGNSGGETQYF. CDR3 bases: TGTGCCAGCAGCGTAGGAAATTCGGGGGGAGAGACCCAGTACTTC.

This clone showed up just a few times. Other DNA sequences in the same sample also yield this CDR3. The chain is built from TRBV4-3 and TRBJ2-3, with 9 bases fitting TRBD1. This CDR3 is built from 15 residues. Germline lookup yields CDR1 LGHNA and CDR2 YSLEER. With 4 bases clipped from V and 0 bases from J, the junction kept 2 bases outside the gene matches. CDR3 in amino acids: CASSPGTGSTDTQYF. DNA for the CDR3: TGCGCCAGCAGCCCCGGGACAGGGAGCACAGATACGCAGTATTTT.

The chain employs TRBV5-4 and TRBJ2-3; 8 bases align to TRBD2. Trimming removed 0 bases from V and 3 bases from J; junction bases left unmatched: 6. The germline V gene has CDR1 SGHNT and CDR2 YYREEE (reference sequence). The CDR3 loop spans 16 amino acids. CDR3 nucleotide sequence: TGTGCCAGCAGCTTGGGCAGCGGGAGTTCGACAGATACGCAGTATTTT. This codes for CASSLGSGSSTDTQYF.